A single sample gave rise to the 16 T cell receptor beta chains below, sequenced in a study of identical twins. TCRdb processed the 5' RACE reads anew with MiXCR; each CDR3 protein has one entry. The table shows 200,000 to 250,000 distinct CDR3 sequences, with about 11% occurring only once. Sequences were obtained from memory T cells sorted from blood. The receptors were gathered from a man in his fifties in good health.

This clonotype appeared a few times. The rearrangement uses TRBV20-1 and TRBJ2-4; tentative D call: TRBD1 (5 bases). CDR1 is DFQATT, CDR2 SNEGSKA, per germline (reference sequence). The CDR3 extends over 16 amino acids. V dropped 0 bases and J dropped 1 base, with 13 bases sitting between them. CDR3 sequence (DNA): TGCAGTGCTAGAGATATGCGAGACAGCGCCAAAAACATTCAGTACTTC. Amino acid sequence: CSARDMRDSAKNIQYF.

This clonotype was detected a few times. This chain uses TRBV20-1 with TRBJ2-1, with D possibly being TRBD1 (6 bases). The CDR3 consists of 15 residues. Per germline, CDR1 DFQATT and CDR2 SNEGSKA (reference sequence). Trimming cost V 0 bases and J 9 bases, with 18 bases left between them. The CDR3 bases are TGCAGTGCTAGAGAAGTCGCGGAAAAAGGGGGTGAGCAGTTCTTC. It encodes CSAREVAEKGGEQFF.

In DNA, the CDR3 is TGCAGTGCTAGGCTGCTACTTGGACCGACACAAGAGACCCAGTACTTC. This gives the protein CSARLLLGPTQETQYF. V gene TRBV20-1 combines with J gene TRBJ2-5; D remains unclear. Germline-derived CDR1 and CDR2 are DFQATT and SNEGSKA (reference sequence). The CDR3 is 16 amino acids. V lost 3 bases to trimming and J lost 2 bases, with 19 bases between them.

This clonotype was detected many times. The CDR3, as DNA: TGTGCCAGTAACTATGGGGCCAACGTCCTGACTTTC. This encodes CASNYGANVLTF. The chain uses TRBV12-3 or TRBV12-4 and TRBJ2-6; no reliable D call. CDR3 length equals 12 residues. With 9 bases removed from V and 3 bases from J, the gap between germline ends came to 6 bases.

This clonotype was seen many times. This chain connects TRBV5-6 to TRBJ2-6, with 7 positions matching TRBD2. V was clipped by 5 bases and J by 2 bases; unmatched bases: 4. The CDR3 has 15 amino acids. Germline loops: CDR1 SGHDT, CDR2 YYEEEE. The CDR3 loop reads CASRTGGTGANVLTF. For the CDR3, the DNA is TGTGCCAGCAGGACGGGAGGCACTGGGGCCAACGTCCTGACTTTC.

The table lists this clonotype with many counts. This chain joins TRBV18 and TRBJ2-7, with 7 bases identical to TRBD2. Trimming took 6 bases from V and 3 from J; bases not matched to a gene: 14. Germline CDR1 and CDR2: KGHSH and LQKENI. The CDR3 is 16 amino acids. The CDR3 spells CASSPDPGGIFYEQYF. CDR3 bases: TGTGCCAGCTCCCCCGACCCGGGGGGAATATTCTACGAGCAGTACTTC.

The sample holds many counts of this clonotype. The DNA of the CDR3 is TGCAGTGCTGTAGGGGGTCGCGCGAACACCGGGGAGCTGTTTTTT. It encodes CSAVGGRANTGELFF. V usage is TRBV20-1 and J usage is TRBJ2-2; D possibly corresponds to TRBD1 (6 bases). Deletions cut 5 bases from V and 0 bases from J, with 13 bases between. From germline, CDR1 is DFQATT and CDR2 SNEGSKA (reference sequence). This CDR3 is 15 amino acids long.

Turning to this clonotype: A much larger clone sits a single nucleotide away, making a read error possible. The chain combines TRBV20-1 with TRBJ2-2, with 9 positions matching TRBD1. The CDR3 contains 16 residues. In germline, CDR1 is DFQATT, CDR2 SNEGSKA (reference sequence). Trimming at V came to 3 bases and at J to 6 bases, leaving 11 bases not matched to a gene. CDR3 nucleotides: TGCAGTGCTAGGGATTCCGGGACAGGGCACGCCGGGGAGCTGTTTTTT. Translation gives CSARDSGTGHAGELFF.

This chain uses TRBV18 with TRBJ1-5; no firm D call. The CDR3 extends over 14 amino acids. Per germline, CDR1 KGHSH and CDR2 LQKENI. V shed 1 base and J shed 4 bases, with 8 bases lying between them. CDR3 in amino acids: CASSPQRENQPQHF. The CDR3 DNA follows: TGTGCCAGCTCACCACAAAGGGAAAATCAGCCCCAGCATTTT.

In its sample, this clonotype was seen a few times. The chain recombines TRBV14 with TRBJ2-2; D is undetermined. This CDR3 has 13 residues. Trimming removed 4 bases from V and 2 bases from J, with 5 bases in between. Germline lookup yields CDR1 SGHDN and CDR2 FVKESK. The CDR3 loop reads CASSRGNTGELFF. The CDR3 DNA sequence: TGTGCCAGCAGCCGGGGTAACACCGGGGAGCTGTTTTTT.

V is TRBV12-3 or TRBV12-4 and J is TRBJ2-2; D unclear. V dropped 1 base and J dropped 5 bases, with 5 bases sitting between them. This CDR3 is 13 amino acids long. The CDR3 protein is CASSLGATGELFF. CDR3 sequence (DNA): TGTGCCAGCAGTTTAGGGGCGACCGGGGAGCTGTTTTTT.

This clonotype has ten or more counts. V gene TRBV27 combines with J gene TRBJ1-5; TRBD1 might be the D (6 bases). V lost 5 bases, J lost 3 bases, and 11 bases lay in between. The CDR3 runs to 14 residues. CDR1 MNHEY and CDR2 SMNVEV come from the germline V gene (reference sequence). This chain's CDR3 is CASSSGQNNQPQHF. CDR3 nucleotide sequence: TGTGCCAGCAGTAGTGGACAGAACAATCAGCCCCAGCATTTT.

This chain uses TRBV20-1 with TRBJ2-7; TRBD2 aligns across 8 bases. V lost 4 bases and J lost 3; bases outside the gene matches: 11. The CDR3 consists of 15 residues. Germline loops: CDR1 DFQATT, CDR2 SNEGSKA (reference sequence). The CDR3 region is CSATTGTRRNYEQYF. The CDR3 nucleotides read TGCAGTGCTACTACCGGGACTAGGAGAAACTACGAGCAGTACTTC.

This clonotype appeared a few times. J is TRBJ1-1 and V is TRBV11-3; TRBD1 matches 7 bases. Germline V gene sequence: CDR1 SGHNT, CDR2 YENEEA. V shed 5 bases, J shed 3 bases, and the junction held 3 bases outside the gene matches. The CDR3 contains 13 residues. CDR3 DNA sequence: TGTGCCAGCAGCGATGACAGGGACACTGAAGCTTTCTTT. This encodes CASSDDRDTEAFF.

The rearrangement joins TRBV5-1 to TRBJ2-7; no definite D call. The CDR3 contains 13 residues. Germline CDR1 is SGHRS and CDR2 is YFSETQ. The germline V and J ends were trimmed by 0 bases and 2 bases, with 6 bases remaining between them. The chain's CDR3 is CASSLAPPYEQYF. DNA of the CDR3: TGCGCCAGCAGCTTGGCACCACCCTACGAGCAGTACTTC. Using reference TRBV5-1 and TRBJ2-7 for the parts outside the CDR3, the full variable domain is KAGVTQTPRYLIKTRGQQVTLSCSPISGHRSVSWYQQTPGQGLQFLFEYFSETQRNKGNFPGRFSGRQFSNSRSEMNVSTLELGDSALYLCASSLAPPYEQYFGPGTRLTVT.

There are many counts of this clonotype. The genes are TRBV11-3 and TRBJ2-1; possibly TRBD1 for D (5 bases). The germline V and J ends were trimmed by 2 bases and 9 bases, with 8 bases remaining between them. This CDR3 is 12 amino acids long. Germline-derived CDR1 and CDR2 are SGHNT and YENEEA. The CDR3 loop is CASSLTGSEQFF. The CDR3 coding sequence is TGTGCCAGCAGCTTAACAGGCAGTGAGCAGTTCTTC.